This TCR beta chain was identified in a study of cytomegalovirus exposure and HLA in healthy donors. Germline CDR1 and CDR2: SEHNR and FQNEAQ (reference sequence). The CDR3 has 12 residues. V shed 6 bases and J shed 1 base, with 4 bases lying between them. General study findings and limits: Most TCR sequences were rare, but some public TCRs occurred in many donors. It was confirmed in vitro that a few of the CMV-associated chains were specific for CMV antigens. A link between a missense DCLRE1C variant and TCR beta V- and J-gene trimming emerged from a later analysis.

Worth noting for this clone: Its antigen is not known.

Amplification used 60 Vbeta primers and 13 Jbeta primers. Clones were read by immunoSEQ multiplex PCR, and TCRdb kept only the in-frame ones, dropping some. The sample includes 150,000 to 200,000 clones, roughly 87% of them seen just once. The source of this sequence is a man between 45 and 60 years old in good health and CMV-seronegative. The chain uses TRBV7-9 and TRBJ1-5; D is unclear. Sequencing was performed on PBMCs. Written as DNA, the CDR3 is TGTGCCAGCAGTCGGAGCAATCAGCCCCAGCATTTT. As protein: CASSRSNQPQHF.